This passage covers 30 T cell receptor beta chains from one sample sequenced in a study of cytomegalovirus exposure and HLA in healthy donors (dated by TCRdb to between 2016 and 2019). Libraries were made using the immunoSEQ multiplex PCR assay. For the multiplex PCR, a mixture combining 60 forward primers for TCR Vbeta segments and 13 reverse primers for TCR Jbeta segments was used. TCRdb carries this immuneACCESS record with in-frame sequences only. Its versions omit some clonotypes, under half of them owing to an unresolved V gene in the studies checked, with the rest unexplained. This sample comprises 150,000 to 200,000 clones, 80% of them detected only once. The top ten clonotypes cover about 9.7% of the sample. The sample taken for sequencing was PBMCs. The receptors stem from a man in his late teens or twenties in good health and CMV-seropositive.

CDR3 amino acids: CASSFLAGGGEQYF. The CDR3 DNA reads TGTGCCAGCAGCTTTTTAGCGGGAGGGGGCGAGCAGTACTTC. V gene TRBV7-2 combines with J gene TRBJ2-7; 11 bases are shared with TRBD2. With V trimmed by 3 bases and J by 6 bases, 4 bases remained unmatched. Germline CDR1 and CDR2: SGHTA and FQGNSA. CDR3 length equals 14 residues.

This chain uses TRBV6-6 with TRBJ2-1, with D perhaps matching TRBD2 (5 bases). CDR3 size: 15 residues. V lost 2 bases and J 5 bases, leaving 13 bases between the germline ends. Germline CDR1 is MNHNY and CDR2 is SVGAGI (reference sequence). CDR3 amino acids: CASSYTSGGHNEQFF. Here the CDR3 DNA reads TGTGCCAGCAGTTACACAAGCGGAGGTCACAATGAGCAGTTCTTC.

CDR3 amino acids: CASSLVVGGTYNEQFF. CDR3 DNA sequence: TGTGCCAGCAGCTTAGTAGTGGGGGGGACATACAATGAGCAGTTCTTC. V gene TRBV7-9 combines with J gene TRBJ2-1; D possibly corresponds to TRBD2 (7 bases). Germline V gives CDR1 SEHNR, CDR2 FQNEAQ (reference sequence). The CDR3 sequence is 16 residues long. The germline V and J ends were trimmed by 1 base and 4 bases, with 14 bases remaining between them.

This chain joins TRBV25-1 and TRBJ2-7, with a tentative D call TRBD2 (5 bases). The germline V gene has CDR1 MGHDK and CDR2 SYGVNS. Trimming took off 4 bases at V and 0 bases at J, with 13 bases between the two ends. The CDR3 contains 15 residues. For the CDR3, the DNA is TGTGCCAGCAGTGGGGAGCGTCACAGCTCCTACGAGCAGTACTTC. Its translation is CASSGERHSSYEQYF.

About this clone itself: Sequence at one end of the junction differs from germline and may be a read error. The chain joins TRBV6-6 to TRBJ2-7; D gene uncertain. The CDR3 contains 12 residues. Germline CDR1 MNHNY, CDR2 SVGAGI (reference sequence). CDR3 bases: TGTGCCAGCAGTTACTCCTCCCACGAGCAGTACTTC. Its protein is CASSYSSHEQYF.

The chain is built from TRBV10-1 and TRBJ2-3, with 11 bases that match TRBD2. This CDR3 is built from 15 residues. Per the germline V gene, CDR1 is WNHNN and CDR2 is SYGVQD (reference sequence). The V gene end was trimmed by 5 bases and the J gene end by 2 bases; junction bases not matched to a gene: 3. CDR3 loop: CASSSSGRTTDTQYF. The CDR3 DNA reads TGCGCCAGCAGTTCTAGCGGGAGGACCACAGATACGCAGTATTTT.

The V gene is TRBV9, the J gene TRBJ2-1; D is undetermined. Germline CDR1 and CDR2: SGDLS and YYNGEE. V was pared by 0 bases and J by 8 bases, with 12 bases between. The CDR3 totals 14 residues. The CDR3, as DNA: TGTGCCAGCAGCGTAGAAAACAGCAACGATGAGCAGTTCTTC. Translation: CASSVENSNDEQFF.

J is TRBJ2-3 and V is TRBV19; D possibly corresponds to TRBD2 (7 bases). The CDR3 has 15 amino acids. The V and J ends lost 4 bases and 5 bases respectively, with 16 bases between them. CDR1 LNHDA and CDR2 SQIVND come from the germline V gene (reference sequence). CDR3 nucleotide sequence: TGTGCCAGTAGTAAGGGAGGGGGGCGCGGAGATACGCAGTATTTT. Encoded protein: CASSKGGGRGDTQYF.

This clone occurred a few times. The J gene is TRBJ2-4, the V gene TRBV4-3, with 9 bases fitting TRBD2. The V gene's germline CDR1 is LGHNA and CDR2 YSLEER. The trim removed 3 bases at V and 9 bases at J, leaving 6 bases unmatched. The length of the CDR3 is 14 residues. CDR3 nucleotides: TGCGCCAGCAGCCAGGGGACTAGCATGGCCATTCAGTACTTC. Amino acid sequence: CASSQGTSMAIQYF.

V and J are TRBV6-1 and TRBJ2-7, with 9 nucleotides matching TRBD2. The CDR3 sequence is 15 residues long. With 2 bases clipped from V and 7 bases from J, the junction kept 9 bases outside the gene matches. The germline V gene encodes CDR1 MNHNS and CDR2 SASEGT. The CDR3 DNA follows: TGTGCCAGCAGTGAAAGTGGACTAGCGAACGGGGAGCAGTACTTC. It encodes CASSESGLANGEQYF.

The chain joins TRBV29-1 to TRBJ1-5; 9 nucleotides align to TRBD1. With V trimmed by 6 bases and J by 2 bases, 8 bases remained unmatched. The CDR3 has 15 amino acids. Germline assignment: CDR1 SQVTM and CDR2 ANQGSEA. CDR3 nucleotide sequence: TGCAGCGTCGCGGAGACAGGGGGGGGCAATCAGCCCCAGCATTTT. This translates into CSVAETGGGNQPQHF.

The chain is built from TRBV5-1 and TRBJ2-5, with unresolved D. The CDR3 spans 12 residues. V was clipped by 0 bases and J by 5 bases, with 5 bases between them. CDR1 is SGHRS, CDR2 YFSETQ, per germline. The CDR3 DNA reads TGCGCCAGCAGCTTGGCCCGGGAGACCCAGTACTTC. It codes for CASSLARETQYF.

The CDR3 region is CASRKGQGYGKLFF. DNA for the CDR3: TGTGCCAGTAGAAAGGGACAGGGGTACGGAAAACTGTTTTTT. The chain links TRBV27 to TRBJ1-4, with 10 nucleotides matching TRBD1. Trimming took 9 bases from V and 10 from J; bases not matched to a gene: 11. Germline CDR1 MNHEY, CDR2 SMNVEV (reference sequence). There are 14 residues in the CDR3.

The chain employs TRBV4-1 and TRBJ2-7; 8 bases are a match to TRBD2. The V gene end was trimmed by 1 base and the J gene end by 7 bases; junction bases not matched to a gene: 6. The CDR3 contains 14 residues. Germline V gene sequence: CDR1 MGHRA, CDR2 YSYEKL. CDR3 loop: CASSQAGGGAEQYF. In DNA, the CDR3 is TGCGCCAGCAGCCAAGCGGGGGGGGGTGCAGAGCAGTACTTC.

The chain carries TRBV7-6 and TRBJ2-3; possibly TRBD2 for D (5 bases). CDR3 length: 16 residues. The V gene's germline CDR1 is SGHVS and CDR2 FNYEAQ. V was shortened by 7 bases and J by 0 bases, with 17 bases between the two germline ends. The CDR3 loop reads CASTTDERASTDTQYF. The CDR3 region has the DNA TGTGCCAGCACCACCGATGAGAGGGCTAGCACAGATACGCAGTATTTT.

The V and J genes are TRBV6-5 and TRBJ1-1; 8 bases are shared with TRBD1. Losses at the gene ends were 5 bases for V and 4 bases for J; bases not matched to a gene: 6. CDR1 is MNHEY and CDR2 is SVGAGI in the germline V gene. The CDR3 length is 14 residues. The CDR3 coding sequence is TGTGCCAGCAGTGTAGGACAGGGTGGCACTGAAGCTTTCTTT. The encoded protein is CASSVGQGGTEAFF.

The chain employs TRBV2 and TRBJ2-5, with D tentatively TRBD1 (6 bases). The V gene lost 2 bases and the J gene lost 5 bases, with 12 bases spanning the gap. The germline V gene encodes CDR1 SNHLY and CDR2 FYNNEI. The CDR3 is made up of 14 amino acids. CDR3 nucleotide sequence: TGTGCCAGCAGTGAACAGGGGAGAGGGGAGACCCAGTACTTC. This sequence encodes CASSEQGRGETQYF. The complete variable domain, with remaining parts taken from reference TRBV2 and TRBJ2-5, reads EPEVTQTPSHQVTQMGQEVILRCVPISNHLYFYWYRQILGQKVEFLVSFYNNEISEKSEIFDDQFSVERPDGSNFTLKIRSTKLEDSAMYFCASSEQGRGETQYFGPGTRLLVL.

The CDR3, as DNA: TGTGCCAGCAGTGAAGAGGGAGGGAATGGCTACACCTTC. Its translation is CASSEEGGNGYTF. The genes are TRBV2 and TRBJ1-2; D gene unclear. V lost 1 base, J lost 6 bases, and 9 bases lay in between. The CDR3 sequence is 13 residues long. Germline-derived CDR1 and CDR2 are SNHLY and FYNNEI.

This clone has a handful of counts. V gene TRBV27 combines with J gene TRBJ2-3; 10 bases map to TRBD1. V lost 5 bases, J lost 1 base, and 9 bases stayed unmatched. CDR3 length: 17 residues. CDR1 and CDR2 (germline): MNHEY, SMNVEV (reference sequence). The chain's CDR3 is CASSLQTGTGGTDTQYF. CDR3 bases: TGTGCCAGCAGTCTTCAAACCGGGACAGGGGGCACAGATACGCAGTATTTT.

This chain uses TRBV5-6 with TRBJ2-7, with D possibly TRBD2 on 6 matching bases. The CDR3 totals 12 residues. CDR1 and CDR2 (germline): SGHDT, YYEEEE. V was cut by 0 bases and J by 7 bases, with 8 bases left in between. CDR3 DNA sequence: TGTGCCAGCAGCTTGGCCGGGGGAGAGCAGTACTTC. Encoded protein: CASSLAGGEQYF.

The chain uses TRBV7-2 and TRBJ1-2; maybe TRBD1 (5 bases). Trimming took 0 bases from V and 8 from J, leaving 13 bases between them. The CDR3 covers 14 residues. CDR1 and CDR2 from the germline V gene are SGHTA and FQGNSA. The CDR3, as DNA: TGTGCCAGCAGCTTAGCGCAGGCAGGGCGGGGCTACACCTTC. Protein product: CASSLAQAGRGYTF.

This clone was seen only a few times. The CDR3 loop is CASGTGDHEQYF. CDR3 bases: TGCGCCAGCGGGACAGGGGATCACGAGCAGTACTTC. The V gene is TRBV5-1, the J gene TRBJ2-7; 10 positions match TRBD1. Germline CDR1 is SGHRS and CDR2 is YFSETQ. The CDR3 runs 12 residues. V shed 7 bases, J shed 5 bases, and the junction held 3 bases outside the gene matches. The full variable domain, rest sourced from reference TRBV5-1 and TRBJ2-7, is KAGVTQTPRYLIKTRGQQVTLSCSPISGHRSVSWYQQTPGQGLQFLFEYFSETQRNKGNFPGRFSGRQFSNSRSEMNVSTLELGDSALYLCASGTGDHEQYFGPGTRLTVT.

The V gene is TRBV19, the J gene TRBJ2-3; TRBD1 aligns across 8 bases. The CDR3 totals 16 residues. The V gene's germline CDR1 is LNHDA and CDR2 SQIVND (reference sequence). Trimming took 3 bases from V and 3 from J; bases not matched to a gene: 8. The CDR3 loop is CASSIRQGAGTDTQYF. The CDR3 region has the DNA TGTGCCAGTAGTATTCGGCAGGGGGCAGGGACAGATACGCAGTATTTT. Using reference TRBV19 and TRBJ2-3 for the parts outside the CDR3, the full variable domain is DGGITQSPKYLFRKEGQNVTLSCEQNLNHDAMYWYRQDPGQGLRLIYYSQIVNDFQKGDIAEGYSVSREKKESFPLTVTSAQKNPTAFYLCASSIRQGAGTDTQYFGPGTRLTVL.

The rearrangement uses TRBV2 and TRBJ2-7; TRBD1 is a possible D gene (5 bases). With 6 bases removed from V and 2 bases from J, the gap between germline ends came to 20 bases. The CDR3 loop spans 16 amino acids. The germline V gene has CDR1 SNHLY and CDR2 FYNNEI. CDR3 sequence: CASRLTDRSPPYEQYF. CDR3 DNA: TGTGCCAGCAGATTAACCGACAGATCCCCCCCCTACGAGCAGTACTTC.

This chain links TRBV19 with TRBJ1-2, with a possible D match to TRBD1 (6 bases). The CDR3 loop spans 14 amino acids. The germline gives CDR1 LNHDA, CDR2 SQIVND (reference sequence). V dropped 11 bases and J dropped 6 bases, with 22 bases sitting between them. Here the CDR3 DNA reads TGTGCCGCTGGGGTCCTTACAGGGAGAGATGGCTACACCTTC. Amino acid sequence: CAAGVLTGRDGYTF.

This clone was counted once. The chain combines TRBV7-6 with TRBJ2-5; D is unclear. In germline, CDR1 is SGHVS, CDR2 FNYEAQ. This CDR3 spans 13 amino acids. V gave up 2 bases and J gave up 5 bases, with 9 bases separating them. CDR3 region: CASSLISWETQYF. DNA for the CDR3: TGTGCCAGCAGCTTAATTAGTTGGGAGACCCAGTACTTC.

A few counts support this clone. The V call is TRBV5-4, the J call TRBJ1-1, with 9 bases lining up with TRBD1. The junction had 6 bases not matched to a gene; V was cut back by 4 bases and J by 8 bases. Germline lookup yields CDR1 SGHNT and CDR2 YYREEE (reference sequence). The CDR3 runs to 13 residues. This chain's CDR3 is CASSRGGTGEAFF. The CDR3 bases are TGTGCCAGCAGCCGTGGAGGGACAGGGGAAGCTTTCTTT.

J is TRBJ2-7 and V is TRBV18; 8 bases line up with TRBD1. The J segment lost 4 bases and the V segment lost 0 bases, leaving 8 bases of the junction unmatched. The CDR3 is 16 residues long. CDR1 KGHSH and CDR2 LQKENI come from the germline V gene. The CDR3 DNA follows: TGTGCCAGCTCACCACCTTTCGGACAGGGTCCATACGAGCAGTACTTC. Translation: CASSPPFGQGPYEQYF.

This clone was found a few times. Compared with germline, one end of the junction differs, possibly owing to a read error. CDR3 loop: CASRTESDTQYF. The CDR3 coding sequence is TGCGCCAGCAGGACAGAGTCAGATACGCAGTATTTT. The V call is TRBV7-3, the J call TRBJ2-3, with D possibly being TRBD1 (6 bases). Germline V gene lookup returns CDR1 SGHTA and CDR2 FQGTGA. This CDR3 has 12 residues.

The chain recombines TRBV28 with TRBJ1-4; D is unresolved. Trimming cost V 5 bases and J 5 bases, with 15 bases left between them. The CDR3 sequence is 15 residues long. Germline V gene sequence: CDR1 MDHEN, CDR2 SYDVKM. CDR3 sequence (DNA): TGTGCCAGCAGTCCTCCGGCGGCGGGGAATGAAAAACTGTTTTTT. Residues: CASSPPAAGNEKLFF.